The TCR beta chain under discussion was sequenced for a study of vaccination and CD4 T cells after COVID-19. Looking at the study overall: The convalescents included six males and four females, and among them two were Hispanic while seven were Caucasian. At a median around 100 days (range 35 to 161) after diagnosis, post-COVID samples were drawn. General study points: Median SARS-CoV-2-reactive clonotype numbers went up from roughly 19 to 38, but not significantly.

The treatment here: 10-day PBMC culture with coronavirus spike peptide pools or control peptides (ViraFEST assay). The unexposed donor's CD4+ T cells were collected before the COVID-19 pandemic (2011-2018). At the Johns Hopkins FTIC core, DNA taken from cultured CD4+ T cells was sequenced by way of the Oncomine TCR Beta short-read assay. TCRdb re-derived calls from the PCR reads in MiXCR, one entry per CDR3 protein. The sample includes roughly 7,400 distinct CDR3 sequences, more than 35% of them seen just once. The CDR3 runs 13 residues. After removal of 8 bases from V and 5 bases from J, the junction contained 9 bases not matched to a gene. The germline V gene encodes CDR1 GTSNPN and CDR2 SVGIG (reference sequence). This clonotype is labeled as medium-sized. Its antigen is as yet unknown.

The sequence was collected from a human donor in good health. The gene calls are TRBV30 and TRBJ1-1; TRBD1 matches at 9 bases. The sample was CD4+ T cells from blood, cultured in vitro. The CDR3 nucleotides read TGTGCCGCAAACAGGGGGCTAGCGACTGAAGCTTTCTTT. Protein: CAANRGLATEAFF.